This TCR beta chain comes out of a study of cytomegalovirus exposure and HLA in healthy donors. Turning to the study itself: The 110 or so validation repertoires used a platform that matched the one used for the roughly 700 first-cohort repertoires, as a later analysis reported.

Using immunoSEQ multiplex PCR, the repertoire was profiled, and TCRdb retains in-frame clones only, with some absent. Of about 160,000 clones listed, around 85% are singletons. Points on this clone: Its antigen is unidentified.

Findings of the study overall: A few chains tied to CMV proved CMV antigen-specific in vitro. For most TCR sequences rarity was the rule, although some public TCRs occurred in many donors. Cytomegalovirus-associated TCR beta chains were listed, numbering more than 150.

Trimming stripped 0 bases from V and 1 base from J, with 12 bases between. In germline, CDR1 is SGDLS, CDR2 YYNGEE. The CDR3 spans 16 residues. Sequencing was performed on PBMCs. The chain links TRBV9 to TRBJ2-3; a possible D gene is TRBD2 (5 bases). The sequence was obtained from a young man in good health and CMV-seropositive. The CDR3 nucleotides read TGTGCCAGCAGCGTAGTTGGGAAGAGGGGCACAGATACGCAGTATTTT. This gives the protein CASSVVGKRGTDTQYF.